This T cell receptor beta chain was captured by sequencing in a study of T-cell reconstitution after alpha-beta-depleted transplantation in children. Researchers prepared the TCRbeta library using unique molecular identifiers, the study reports. MiXCR, applied by TCRdb to the PCR reads, yields one record per CDR3 protein. The sample includes 150,000 to 250,000 distinct CDR3 sequences, 6.3% seen only once; the top ten take approximately 4.1%. This clonotype was found many times. The antigen is unknown. The CDR3 consists of 12 residues. With 7 bases removed from V and 1 base from J, the gap between germline ends came to 9 bases. Germline lookup yields CDR1 SQVTM and CDR2 ANQGSEA. Overall study findings and caveats: For some patients, TCRbeta diversity was high at day 60 because of recipient T cells and thymic progenitors that survived. T-cell numbers and diversity one year post-transplant derived largely from freshly generated T cells. It was reported that alpha-beta T cells came from several hundred expanded graft clones (about two months after transplant).

The chain combines TRBV29-1 with TRBJ2-3; D not certain. This TCR came from a girl under three years old with combined immunodeficiency, due to receive a stem cell transplant. Sequences were derived from PBMCs, sampled before TCRalphabeta/CD19-depleted stem cell transplant. CDR3 DNA: TGCAGCGGCGAGCCCCGCACAGATACGCAGTATTTT. Its protein product is CSGEPRTDTQYF.